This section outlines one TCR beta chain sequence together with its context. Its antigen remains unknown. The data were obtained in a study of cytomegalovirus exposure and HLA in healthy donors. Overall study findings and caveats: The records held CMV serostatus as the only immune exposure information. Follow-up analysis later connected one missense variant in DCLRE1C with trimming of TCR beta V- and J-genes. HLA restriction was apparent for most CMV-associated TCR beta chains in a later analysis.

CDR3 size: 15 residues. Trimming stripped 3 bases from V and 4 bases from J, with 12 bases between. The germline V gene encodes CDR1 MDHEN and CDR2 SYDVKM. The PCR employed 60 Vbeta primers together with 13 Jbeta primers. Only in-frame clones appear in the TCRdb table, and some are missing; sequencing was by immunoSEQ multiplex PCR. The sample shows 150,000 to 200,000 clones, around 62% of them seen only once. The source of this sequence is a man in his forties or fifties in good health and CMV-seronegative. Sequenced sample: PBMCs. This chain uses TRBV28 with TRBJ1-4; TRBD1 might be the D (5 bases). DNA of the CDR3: TGTGCCAGCAGTTTTGGGGCAGACAATAATGAAAAACTGTTTTTT. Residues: CASSFGADNNEKLFF.